Listed below are T cell receptor beta chains from one sample, sequenced in a study of regulatory T cells in long-lasting Graves disease. Via MiXCR, TCRdb re-called the multiplex PCR reads, giving one row per CDR3 protein. The table includes around 500,000 distinct CDR3 sequences, approximately 12% detected once. These data also featured in a second study, about T cells in Graves' hyperthyroidism and ophthalmopathy.

Source: peripheral blood mononuclear cells (PBMCs), taken at new diagnosis, from a patient treated with antithyroid drugs. The receptors were sampled from a man aged 25-45 years with Graves disease. Both conserved end residues are part of each CDR3. A D gene is named only where the DNA matches it firmly. For some rows the clone size is stated as once, few or many, or as a class when expanded; others skip it.

clone_size,d_call,v_call,j_call,cdr3_length,cdr3_nt,cdr3_aa
many,TRBD1,TRBV30,TRBJ2-3,14,TGTGCCTGGGGACAGGTCGCTAGCACAGATACGCAGTATTTT,CAWGQVASTDTQYF
many,-,TRBV7-3,TRBJ2-1,11,TGTGCCAGCAGCTCCGGCCATGAGCAGTTCTTC,CASSSGHEQFF
many,TRBD1,TRBV20-1,TRBJ2-3,13,TGCAGTGCAAACAGGGGGTCCGCAGATACGCAGTATTTT,CSANRGSADTQYF
many,-,TRBV6-1,TRBJ1-2,13,TGTGCCAGCAGTACCGGACGGAGCTATGGCTACACCTTC,CASSTGRSYGYTF
many,TRBD2,TRBV7-2,TRBJ2-7,16,TGTGCCAGCAGCTTATCTAGCGGGTCGGGGAGATACGAGCAGTACTTC,CASSLSSGSGRYEQYF
-,-,TRBV5-1,TRBJ2-5,14,TGCGCCAGCAGCTTGGTTTTAGCTGGGGAGACCCAGTACTTC,CASSLVLAGETQYF
many,-,TRBV11-2,TRBJ2-1,14,TGTGCCAGCAGCTTAGTGGGGACTTCGGGTGAGCAGTTCTTC,CASSLVGTSGEQFF
-,-,TRBV4-1,TRBJ1-5,18,TGCGCCAGCAGCCAAGATCCGCGGGCCAGCTATAGCAATCAGCCCCAGCATTTT,CASSQDPRASYSNQPQHF
-,TRBD2,TRBV20-1,TRBJ2-1,16,TGCAGTGCTCATTATCCAGCGGGAGTCTCCTACAATGAGCAGTTCTTC,CSAHYPAGVSYNEQFF
many,-,TRBV10-3,TRBJ1-1,13,TGTGCCACCTCGGGACAAGAGAACACTGAAGCTTTCTTT,CATSGQENTEAFF
-,-,TRBV20-1,TRBJ1-4,12,TGCAAAGTTAGGGGGATCGGTGAAAGACTGTTTTTT,CKVRGIGERLFF
-,-,TRBV30,TRBJ1-6,15,TGTGCCTGGAAACCTCCGGGACGTCTAGATTCACCCCTCCACTTT,CAWKPPGRLDSPLHF
few,TRBD1,TRBV5-8,TRBJ1-4,15,TGTGCCAGCACCAGGGGGCGGCGGATTAATGAAAAACTGTTTTTT,CASTRGRRINEKLFF
-,-,TRBV12-3/TRBV12-4,TRBJ2-5,13,TGTGCCAGCAGCTCCATCCTAAAAGAGGCGCGGTGCTTC,CASSSILKEARCF
many,TRBD1,TRBV20-1,TRBJ1-2,13,TGCAGTGCGACTTCCGGGACAGGGGATGGCTACACCTTC,CSATSGTGDGYTF
-,TRBD1,TRBV7-8,TRBJ2-7,17,TGTGCCAGCAGCAGGGGGCTCGGGGGACAGGCCGCCTACGAGCAGTACTTC,CASSRGLGGQAAYEQYF
many,TRBD1,TRBV12-3/TRBV12-4,TRBJ2-3,15,TGTGCCAGCAGCCCCCAGGGGGAGAGCACAGATACGCAGTATTTT,CASSPQGESTDTQYF
few,-,TRBV24-1,TRBJ2-7,12,TGTGCCACCAGTGATGGAGTTTACGAGCAGTACTTC,CATSDGVYEQYF
many,-,TRBV7-9,TRBJ2-1,13,TGTGCCAGCAGCTTAGATGGGGGGTACGAGCAGTTCTTC,CASSLDGGYEQFF
many,TRBD2,TRBV11-3,TRBJ2-1,18,TGTGCCAGCAGCCGGACTAGCGGGAGGCGCAGCTCCTACAATGAGCAGTTCTTC,CASSRTSGRRSSYNEQFF
-,-,TRBV28,TRBJ1-6,16,TGTGCCAGCAGTCCAGTGTCCCCAACCTATAATTCACCCCTCCACTTT,CASSPVSPTYNSPLHF
few,-,TRBV18,TRBJ2-2,16,TGTGCCAGCTCACCAGAACTGCAATTGAGCACCGGGGAGCTGTTTTTT,CASSPELQLSTGELFF
few,-,TRBV3-1,TRBJ2-3,15,TGTGCCAGCAGCCAGACCCCACCGGACCCAGATACGCAGTATTTT,CASSQTPPDPDTQYF
-,TRBD2,TRBV10-1,TRBJ2-7,14,TGCGCCAGCAGTGAGAAGCGGGAGTCCTACGAGCAGTACTTC,CASSEKRESYEQYF
many,-,TRBV12-3/TRBV12-4,TRBJ2-2,17,TGTGCCAGCAGTTTACGGCCAGCCGAAGAAGACCCCGGGGAGCTGTTTTTT,CASSLRPAEEDPGELFF
many,-,TRBV28,TRBJ2-1,13,TGTGCCACCCTATTGGACACCTACAATGAGCAGTTCTTC,CATLLDTYNEQFF
many,TRBD2,TRBV11-1,TRBJ2-7,17,TGTGCCAGCAGCCGACGGTCACCCGGGACTAGCGGTTACGAGCAGTACTTC,CASSRRSPGTSGYEQYF
many,-,TRBV27,TRBJ2-3,15,TGTGCCAGCAGTTTGATCCGGTCCTCCAGGGGTACGCAGTATTTT,CASSLIRSSRGTQYF
many,-,TRBV29-1,TRBJ2-3,12,TGCAGCGTTGATCCAGCCAGCCGCACGCAGTATTTT,CSVDPASRTQYF
few,-,TRBV5-1,TRBJ2-6,19,TGCGCCAGCAGCCCGAAGGCGGGCGGACCATCCTCTGGGGCCAACGTCCTGACTTTC,CASSPKAGGPSSGANVLTF
many,-,TRBV28,TRBJ2-4,18,TGTGCCAGCAGTTTGGACGGACTCCGAGCTCTAGCCAAAAACATTCAGTACTTC,CASSLDGLRALAKNIQYF
few,-,TRBV9,TRBJ2-3,15,TGTGCCAGCAGCGCCCACGGACCTAGCACAGATACGCAGTATTTT,CASSAHGPSTDTQYF
many,-,TRBV25-1,TRBJ2-7,13,TGTGCCAGCGCTGACAGGTCCTCCTACGAGCAGTACTTC,CASADRSSYEQYF
many,TRBD2,TRBV5-6,TRBJ2-3,14,TGTGCCAGCAGCCCAGGGACAGCCGGGACTAGCGAGAAGTTT,CASSPGTAGTSEKF
-,TRBD1,TRBV19,TRBJ2-4,14,TGTGCCAGTAGTAGGGACAGGGCCAAAAACATTCAGTACTTC,CASSRDRAKNIQYF
many,-,TRBV3-1,TRBJ1-2,14,TGTGCCAGCAGCCCACACAGGGCTAACTATGGCTACACCTTC,CASSPHRANYGYTF
-,-,TRBV5-1,TRBJ2-1,15,TGCGCCAGCGGCTTGGGTGGCAGCCCACGCGGTGAGCAGTTCTTC,CASGLGGSPRGEQFF
-,-,TRBV12-3/TRBV12-4,TRBJ2-7,13,TGTGCCAGCAGCCAAGAAAACCTCCACGAGCAGTACTTC,CASSQENLHEQYF
-,-,TRBV16,TRBJ1-1,15,TGTGCCAGCAGCCAAAGTGACGGGGGGAACACTGAAGCTTTCTTT,CASSQSDGGNTEAFF
-,-,TRBV11-2,TRBJ1-1,15,TGTGCTAGTTCTCCGGTGACGGTGGGGAACACTGAAGCTTTCTTT,CASSPVTVGNTEAFF
many,TRBD2,TRBV2,TRBJ2-1,15,TGTGCCAGCAGTGATCGGCTAGCGGGAGGAGGTGAGCAGTTCTTC,CASSDRLAGGGEQFF
once,TRBD1,TRBV7-2,TRBJ2-2,16,TGTGCCAGCAGCTTCAACAGGGGGCGCGGCACCGGGGAGCTGTTTTTT,CASSFNRGRGTGELFF
-,-,TRBV18,TRBJ1-2,14,TGTGCCAGCTCAGCCGGGACGGTCAACTATGGCTACACCTTC,CASSAGTVNYGYTF
many,-,TRBV5-1,TRBJ1-2,13,TGCGCCAGCAGCCCCCGCGAACAGATTAACTACACCTTC,CASSPREQINYTF
many,TRBD2,TRBV7-2,TRBJ2-7,17,TGTGCCAGCAGCTTTGCCGGGACTAGCGGGAGCTCCTACGAGCAGTACTTC,CASSFAGTSGSSYEQYF
-,-,TRBV29-1,TRBJ1-1,13,TGCAGCGGGGACACAAATCCCGGCACTGAAGCTTTCTTT,CSGDTNPGTEAFF
-,-,TRBV7-3,TRBJ2-6,19,TGTGCCAGCAGCTTAATGTATTTAGGGTCGGGGTCTGGGGCCAACGTCCTGACTTTC,CASSLMYLGSGSGANVLTF
many,-,TRBV14,TRBJ2-7,14,TGTGCCAGCAGCCAAGGACTGCTATGGTACGAGCAGTACTTC,CASSQGLLWYEQYF
-,TRBD2,TRBV7-2,TRBJ2-3,15,TGTGCCAGCAGCCAAGATTTAGCGGGAGAAGATACGCAGTATTTT,CASSQDLAGEDTQYF
many,-,TRBV7-9,TRBJ2-5,12,TGTGCCAGCGAACTGGGAGGAGAGACCCAGTACTTC,CASELGGETQYF
few,-,TRBV6-1,TRBJ2-7,15,TGTGCCAGCAGTCCCCGTGGGGCGTACCCATACGAGCAGTACTTC,CASSPRGAYPYEQYF
few,-,TRBV20-1,TRBJ2-7,15,TGCAGTGCCCTCTCCGGGGCCTTAGGATTCTACGAGCAGTACTTC,CSALSGALGFYEQYF
many,-,TRBV12-5,TRBJ2-1,22,TGTGCTAGTGGTTTGATTCCGACAGGGGTTGCGGGAGGGTCCAACTCCTACAATGAGCAGTTCTTC,CASGLIPTGVAGGSNSYNEQFF
-,TRBD2,TRBV30,TRBJ2-4,16,TGTGCCTGGAGTGTATGGGGCCCAACGCGGGGGAACATTCAGTACTTC,CAWSVWGPTRGNIQYF
-,TRBD1,TRBV6-1,TRBJ1-5,16,TGTGCCAGCAGTCTCCCGGGACAGGCGAGTCATCAGCCCCAGCATTTT,CASSLPGQASHQPQHF